This T cell receptor beta chain was recorded in a study of cytomegalovirus exposure and HLA in healthy donors. The PCR employed 60 Vbeta primers together with 13 Jbeta primers. The repertoire was sequenced with immunoSEQ multiplex PCR; TCRdb's copy has only in-frame clones and lacks some. The sample lists some 120,000 clones, over 65% occurring once. V was trimmed by 8 bases and J by 4 bases, leaving 8 bases between them. This CDR3 is 11 amino acids long. In germline, CDR1 is SNHLY, CDR2 FYNNEI. The TCR originated in a female donor in good health and CMV-seronegative. Sequenced material: PBMCs. This chain links TRBV2 with TRBJ1-1, with a possible D match to TRBD1 (5 bases). CDR3 protein: CASGRATEAFF. The CDR3 DNA reads TGTGCCAGCGGCAGGGCCACTGAAGCTTTCTTT.